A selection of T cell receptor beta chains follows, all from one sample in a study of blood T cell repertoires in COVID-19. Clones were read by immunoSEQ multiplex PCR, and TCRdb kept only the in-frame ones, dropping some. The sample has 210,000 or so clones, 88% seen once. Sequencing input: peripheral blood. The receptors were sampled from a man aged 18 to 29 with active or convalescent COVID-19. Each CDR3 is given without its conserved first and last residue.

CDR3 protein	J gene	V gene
ASSGTAGEKLF	TRBJ1-4	TRBV6-6
ASSSPTWATEAF	TRBJ1-1	TRBV5-6
ASSLGAGEETQY	TRBJ2-5	TRBV5-1
AIGASGGSYEQY	TRBJ2-7	TRBV10-3
ASSLTDEQY	TRBJ2-7	TRBV7-9
ASSLAWGAGTDTQY	TRBJ2-3	TRBV11-3
ASSLNRGSTEAF	TRBJ1-1	TRBV27
ASSDRGGGRSNYGYT	TRBJ1-2	TRBV6-1
ATSRDNSGANVLT	TRBJ2-6	TRBV15
ASSAGSLYNEQF	TRBJ2-1	TRBV2
ASSGRTGLTYEQY	TRBJ2-7	TRBV7-6
ASSGGPGLAAPSSYNEQF	TRBJ2-1	TRBV5-4
ASSRSGTSYEQY	TRBJ2-7	TRBV19
ASSAGWGSYEQY	TRBJ2-7	TRBV9
ASSLTGGVRTVF	TRBJ1-4	TRBV28
ASSIGPSYEQY	TRBJ2-7	TRBV11-3
AWSGDRGSYGYT	TRBJ1-2	TRBV30
ASRLGQIMNTEAF	TRBJ1-1	TRBV5-1
ASSAPDLNEKLF	TRBJ1-4	TRBV19
ASISSGGGNEQF	TRBJ2-1	TRBV6-5
ASSSTGLSSYEQY	TRBJ2-7	TRBV5-6
ASSQLSSGYPYEQY	TRBJ2-7	TRBV3-1/TRBV3-2
ASYPTLFSERSGNTIY	TRBJ1-3	TRBV9
ASSIDLSGRDYEQY	TRBJ2-7	TRBV19
ASSLIAGVKEQY	TRBJ2-7	TRBV28
ASSIAATGTYEQY	TRBJ2-7	TRBV19
ASSLDPGNRGYT	TRBJ1-2	TRBV7-2
ATSDFLRQIDSNQPQH	TRBJ1-5	TRBV24-1
ASSPTGTTTDTQY	TRBJ2-3	TRBV9
ASSTPGQQETQY	TRBJ2-5	TRBV28
ASRASMTRGGEQY	TRBJ2-7	TRBV19
ASSFGQGYGYT	TRBJ1-2	TRBV28
ASSVGSGSSTDTQY	TRBJ2-3	TRBV6-4
ASRVREQY	TRBJ2-7	TRBV2
ATSFVGGFDGELF	TRBJ2-2	TRBV15
ASSSPAYEQY	TRBJ2-7	TRBV7-9
ASSLGASVRGSYEQY	TRBJ2-7	TRBV5-1
ASSHGVLTGELF	TRBJ2-2	TRBV4-3
ASSPKPPGQGQETQY	TRBJ2-5	TRBV7-9
ASFSGYYNEQF	TRBJ2-1	TRBV18
ASREGLAGTDTQY	TRBJ2-3	TRBV5-4
ASSRLPGLSPEQY	TRBJ2-7	TRBV10-2
ASSLDRSSYNEQF	TRBJ2-1	TRBV19
ASSFTTGTNTEAF	TRBJ1-1	TRBV5-4